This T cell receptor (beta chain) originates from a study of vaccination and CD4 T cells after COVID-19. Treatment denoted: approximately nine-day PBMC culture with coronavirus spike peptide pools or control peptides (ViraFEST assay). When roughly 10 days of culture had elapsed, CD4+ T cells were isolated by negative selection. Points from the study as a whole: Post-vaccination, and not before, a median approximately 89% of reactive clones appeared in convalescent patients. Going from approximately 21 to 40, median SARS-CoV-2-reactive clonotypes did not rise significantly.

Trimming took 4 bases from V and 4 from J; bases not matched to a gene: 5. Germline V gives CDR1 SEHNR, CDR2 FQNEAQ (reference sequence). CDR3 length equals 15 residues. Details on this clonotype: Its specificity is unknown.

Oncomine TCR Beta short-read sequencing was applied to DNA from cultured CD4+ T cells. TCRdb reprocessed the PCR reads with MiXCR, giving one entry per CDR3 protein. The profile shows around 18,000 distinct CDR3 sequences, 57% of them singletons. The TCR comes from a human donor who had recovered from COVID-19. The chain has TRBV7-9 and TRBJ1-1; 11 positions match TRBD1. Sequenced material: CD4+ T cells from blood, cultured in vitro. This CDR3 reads CASSSTGTGGTEAFF. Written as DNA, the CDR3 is TGTGCCAGCAGCTCCACCGGGACAGGGGGCACTGAAGCTTTCTTT.